One and the same sample provided the 4 T cell receptor beta chains below, sequenced in a study of cytomegalovirus exposure and HLA in healthy donors. Primers: 60 Vbeta forward and 13 Jbeta reverse. The repertoire was sequenced with immunoSEQ multiplex PCR; TCRdb's copy has only in-frame clones and lacks some. The sample table sets out some 130,000 clones. What was sequenced was PBMCs. These receptors all come from an older woman in good health and CMV-seronegative.

V usage is TRBV5-6 and J usage is TRBJ1-3; TRBD1 might be the D (6 bases). Germline assignment: CDR1 SGHDT and CDR2 YYEEEE. The V gene lost 1 base and the J gene lost 4 bases, with 15 bases spanning the gap. This CDR3 contains 16 residues. This chain's CDR3 is CASSLPRGSRGNTIYF. CDR3 DNA: TGTGCCAGCAGCTTGCCCAGGGGCAGTAGAGGAAACACCATATATTTT. Full variable domain (outside the CDR3, taken from reference TRBV5-6 and TRBJ1-3): DAGVTQSPTHLIKTRGQQVTLRCSPKSGHDTVSWYQQALGQGPQFIFQYYEEEERQRGNFPDRFSGHQFPNYSSELNVNALLLGDSALYLCASSLPRGSRGNTIYFGEGSWLTVV.

The rearrangement joins TRBV6-5 to TRBJ2-3; 11 positions agree with TRBD2. The germline V gene has CDR1 MNHEY and CDR2 SVGAGI. The CDR3 is 16 amino acids. With 3 bases clipped from V and 8 bases from J, the junction kept 10 bases outside the gene matches. The CDR3 nucleotides read TGTGCCAGCAGTTATTCAGGGACTAGCGGCAGGGTTACGCAGTATTTT. Protein product: CASSYSGTSGRVTQYF.

This chain connects TRBV5-6 to TRBJ2-1; D ambiguous. The CDR3 sequence is 13 residues long. V dropped 0 bases and J dropped 4 bases, with 5 bases sitting between them. CDR1 SGHDT and CDR2 YYEEEE come from the germline V gene. For the CDR3, the DNA is TGTGCCAGCAGCTTGGCCTTATACAATGAGCAGTTCTTC. Translation gives CASSLALYNEQFF.

The V call is TRBV7-9, the J call TRBJ1-2; TRBD1 agrees at 7 bases. Unmatched junction bases numbered 9, after V lost 4 bases and J lost 4 bases. Germline V gene sequence: CDR1 SEHNR, CDR2 FQNEAQ (reference sequence). This CDR3 contains 15 residues. Here the CDR3 DNA reads TGTGCCAGCAGCTCCACCTCTACAGGGGTCTATGGCTACACCTTC. Translating it yields CASSSTSTGVYGYTF.